One sample yielded the 29 T cell receptor beta chains listed below, sequenced in a study of human T cells and chemical hapten exposure (dated by TCRdb to the early 2020s). Receptor libraries were prepared by RACE. Instrument used: NextSeq 500. TCRdb reran the public reads through fastp at Q25 and MiXCR, keeping productive beta chains. Merged by CDR3 protein, the rows form single entries marked with the most common genes and DNA. The sample contains around 69,000 distinct CDR3 sequences, 7.5% to 9.5% of them found a single time. The ten most abundant clones make up around 3.6% of the sample. The intended sense of this specimen's time point label: patch test 2, 6 weeks after DPC sensitization. The intended sense of this specimen's treatment or condition label: therapeutic diphenylcyclopropenone sensitization with weekly scalp DPC. The specimen was whole blood, collected in connection with sensitization to the hapten diphenylcyclopropenone (DPC). These receptors all stem from a woman aged 45-65 years with alopecia areata. Some clones in this sample may be carry-over from other donors' samples.

A few counts support this clonotype. The chain employs TRBV30 and TRBJ2-1; 7 bases align to TRBD2. CDR1 and CDR2 from the germline V gene are GTSNPN and SVGIG (reference sequence). This CDR3 is 14 amino acids long. V lost 0 bases, J lost 5 bases, and 4 bases stayed unmatched. The CDR3: CAWSVRGRNNEQFF. CDR3 sequence (DNA): TGTGCCTGGAGTGTACGCGGGAGAAACAATGAGCAGTTCTTC.

The chain is built from TRBV30 and TRBJ2-3; 13 bases line up with TRBD2. The length of the CDR3 is 15 residues. The trim removed 1 base at V and 9 bases at J, leaving 7 bases unmatched. Germline V gene data show CDR1 as GTSNPN and CDR2 as SVGIG (reference sequence). CDR3 loop: CAWSAGLAGVRTQYF. The DNA for the CDR3 is TGTGCCTGGAGTGCCGGACTAGCGGGAGTTCGAACGCAGTATTTT.

This clonotype has ten or more counts. The V and J genes are TRBV7-2 and TRBJ2-7; 9 bases line up with TRBD2. Germline assignment: CDR1 SGHTA and CDR2 FQGNSA. Losses at the gene ends were 5 bases for V and 4 bases for J; bases not matched to a gene: 6. This CDR3 spans 14 amino acids. The CDR3 spells CASSPGLAAYEQYF. The CDR3 DNA is TGTGCCAGCAGCCCGGGACTAGCTGCTTACGAGCAGTACTTC.

This clonotype was found a few times. The chain has TRBV12-3 or TRBV12-4 and TRBJ2-3; perhaps TRBD2 as D (6 bases). Trimming removed 1 base from V and 2 bases from J, with 16 bases in between. CDR3 size: 17 residues. CDR3: CASSLGVGGIATDTQYF. The CDR3 DNA is TGTGCCAGCAGTTTAGGGGTCGGAGGGATCGCCACAGATACGCAGTATTTT.

The chain combines TRBV27 with TRBJ2-6; D not resolved. Trimming took 3 bases from V and 1 from J, leaving 7 bases between them. The CDR3 is made up of 15 amino acids. Germline V CDR1 and CDR2: MNHEY, SMNVEV (reference sequence). The CDR3 region has the DNA TGTGCCAGCAGTTTCGGTCCGTCTGGGGCCAACGTCCTGACTTTC. This gives the protein CASSFGPSGANVLTF. The full variable domain, in which reference TRBV27 and TRBJ2-6 provide the parts outside the CDR3, is EAQVTQNPRYLITVTGKKLTVTCSQNMNHEYMSWYRQDPGLGLRQIYYSMNVEVTDKGDVPEGYKVSRKEKRNFPLILESPSPNQTSLYFCASSFGPSGANVLTFGAGSRLTVL.

Many counts were recorded for this clonotype. This chain uses TRBV28 with TRBJ1-2; 8 nucleotides match TRBD1. Germline CDR1 and CDR2: MDHEN and SYDVKM. The junction had 9 bases not matched to a gene; V was cut back by 5 bases and J by 4 bases. The CDR3 runs 15 residues. CDR3 sequence reads: CASSDRGQRSYGYTF. The CDR3 nucleotides read TGTGCCAGCAGTGACAGGGGACAAAGGAGCTATGGCTACACCTTC.

The chain has TRBV6-5 and TRBJ2-3; no reliable D call. Deletions cut 7 bases from V and 2 bases from J, with 7 bases between. Germline CDR1 is MNHEY and CDR2 is SVGAGI. This CDR3 comprises 12 residues. CDR3 sequence: CASTGPTDTQYF. CDR3 bases: TGTGCCAGCACAGGACCCACAGATACGCAGTATTTT.

This clonotype was counted only a few times. CDR3 nucleotide sequence: TGTGCCAGCAGCTACCGGGGGGATACGCAGTATTTT. Its translation: CASSYRGDTQYF. This chain connects TRBV12-3 or TRBV12-4 to TRBJ2-3; maybe TRBD2 (6 bases). Trimming stripped 6 bases from V and 6 bases from J, with 10 bases between. The length of the CDR3 is 12 residues.

The CDR3: CASSREGTSFREQYF. CDR3 bases: TGTGCCAGCAGTAGAGAGGGGACAAGTTTTCGCGAGCAGTACTTC. This chain joins TRBV2 and TRBJ2-7; possibly TRBD1 for D (6 bases). Trimming removed 5 bases from V and 6 bases from J, with 20 bases in between. This CDR3 has 15 amino acids. The V gene's germline CDR1 is SNHLY and CDR2 FYNNEI.

V gene TRBV29-1 combines with J gene TRBJ2-4; D perhaps matches TRBD1 (6 bases). The CDR3 covers 11 residues. V lost 0 bases to trimming and J lost 15 bases, with 12 bases between them. Germline CDR1 SQVTM, CDR2 ANQGSEA. The CDR3 coding sequence is TGCAGCGTTGAAGAAGGCGGCAGGGGGTACTTC. Residues: CSVEEGGRGYF.

This clonotype was counted many times. CDR3 residues: CSLYLLPRDEQFF. CDR3 nucleotides: TGCAGCTTATACTTGCTTCCCAGAGATGAGCAGTTCTTC. V is TRBV29-1 and J is TRBJ2-1; unclear D gene. This CDR3 contains 13 residues. V lost 8 bases and J lost 8, with 19 bases in between. Germline V CDR1 and CDR2: SQVTM, ANQGSEA.

This clonotype was counted at least ten times. This chain uses TRBV12-3 or TRBV12-4 with TRBJ1-2; the D is unclear. The length of the CDR3 is 12 residues. V lost 10 bases and J lost 8, with 17 bases in between. The CDR3 DNA follows: TGTGCCACGTCCCTGCGTGTCGACGGCTACACCTTC. Translated: CATSLRVDGYTF.

This clonotype was recorded at least ten times. The chain joins TRBV10-3 to TRBJ2-2; 9 positions agree with TRBD1. Germline CDR1 is ENHRY and CDR2 is SYGVKD. The CDR3 sequence is 15 residues long. With 7 bases clipped from V and 4 bases from J, the junction kept 7 bases outside the gene matches. CDR3 DNA: TGTGCCATCACCAGTGACAGGGGGGTCACCGGGGAGCTGTTTTTT. Encoded protein: CAITSDRGVTGELFF.

This clonotype was counted a few times. The V call is TRBV28, the J call TRBJ2-1, with D unresolved. The CDR3 runs to 12 residues. The germline gives CDR1 MDHEN, CDR2 SYDVKM. With 2 bases removed from V and 6 bases from J, the gap between germline ends came to 5 bases. The CDR3 protein is CASSLRANEQFF. As DNA, the CDR3 is TGTGCCAGCAGTTTACGAGCCAATGAGCAGTTCTTC.

Regarding this clonotype: A read error may be the cause here, since a much bigger clone is one base away. V and J are TRBV28 and TRBJ1-2, with D tentatively TRBD1 (6 bases). The germline gives CDR1 MDHEN, CDR2 SYDVKM. This CDR3 has 13 amino acids. Trimming pared 3 bases from V and 2 bases from J, leaving 7 bases between. CDR3: CASSFGQNYGYTF. In DNA form, the CDR3 reads TGTGCCAGCAGTTTCGGACAGAACTATGGCTACACCTTC.

This rearrangement joins TRBV7-9 to TRBJ2-2; no clear D. Germline V gene sequence: CDR1 SEHNR, CDR2 FQNEAQ (reference sequence). Trimming shortened V by 1 base and J by 1 base, and 16 bases separated the two germline ends. This CDR3 comprises 18 residues. CDR3 region: CASSLVVLREKNTGELFF. Here the CDR3 DNA reads TGTGCCAGCAGCTTAGTGGTCTTGCGAGAAAAGAACACCGGGGAGCTGTTTTTT.

This chain joins TRBV7-9 and TRBJ1-2; 9 positions match TRBD1. Germline CDR1 and CDR2: SEHNR and FQNEAQ (reference sequence). The CDR3 consists of 16 residues. Unmatched junction bases numbered 10, after V lost 4 bases and J lost 4 bases. The chain's CDR3 is CASSSVGDRETYGYTF. CDR3 nucleotides: TGTGCCAGCAGCTCAGTAGGGGACAGGGAAACCTATGGCTACACCTTC.

This clonotype has only a few counts. This sequence joins TRBV5-4 and TRBJ1-2; weak D call: TRBD1 (6 bases). Germline V CDR1 and CDR2: SGHNT, YYREEE (reference sequence). There are 17 residues in the CDR3. V lost 1 base and J lost 4, with 20 bases in between. CDR3 sequence reads: CASSLWAGAIGGYGYTF. The CDR3 nucleotides are TGTGCCAGCAGCTTGTGGGCGGGGGCAATAGGAGGCTATGGCTACACCTTC.

This chain connects TRBV20-1 to TRBJ2-3; 9 bases fit TRBD2. CDR1 and CDR2 (germline): DFQATT, SNEGSKA (reference sequence). This CDR3 is 15 amino acids long. After removal of 1 base from V and 6 bases from J, the junction contained 8 bases not matched to a gene. CDR3 coding DNA: TGCAGTGCTAGAGGCCCGAGCCTAGCGGGGGATACGCAGTATTTT. Translating it yields CSARGPSLAGDTQYF.

This clonotype was seen a handful of times. The rearrangement uses TRBV6-5 and TRBJ1-6; D ambiguous. V lost 0 bases to trimming and J lost 9 bases, with 9 bases between them. There are 14 residues in the CDR3. CDR1 and CDR2 from the germline V gene are MNHEY and SVGAGI. CDR3 sequence reads: CASSYSSAPSPLHF. In nucleotides, the CDR3 is TGTGCCAGCAGTTACTCGTCAGCGCCTTCACCCCTCCACTTT.

This clonotype has more than one count but fewer than ten. The V call is TRBV7-3, the J call TRBJ2-1, with 8 bases lining up with TRBD2. This CDR3 is built from 14 residues. CDR1 SGHTA and CDR2 FQGTGA come from the germline V gene. Unmatched junction bases numbered 4, after V lost 1 base and J lost 8 bases. In DNA, the CDR3 is TGTGCCAGCAGCTTAAGGGATAGCGGGGATGAGCAGTTCTTC. This translates into CASSLRDSGDEQFF.

There are a few counts of this clonotype. This chain joins TRBV27 and TRBJ2-7; the match to TRBD1 covers 9 bases. Germline V lookup: CDR1 MNHEY, CDR2 SMNVEV (reference sequence). The CDR3 consists of 14 residues. J gave up 2 bases and V 7 bases, and 6 bases lay outside the gene matches. CDR3 sequence (DNA): TGTGCCAGCAAGACCGGGACAGGGCCCTACGAGCAGTACTTC. Its translation is CASKTGTGPYEQYF.

The chain employs TRBV12-3 or TRBV12-4 and TRBJ2-7, with a weak D call TRBD2 (5 bases). There are 13 residues in the CDR3. V was shortened by 4 bases and J by 3 bases, with 10 bases between the two germline ends. CDR3 protein: CASSSISDYEQYF. As DNA, the CDR3 is TGTGCCAGCAGTTCAATTAGCGACTACGAGCAGTACTTC.

This clonotype was seen more than once but under ten times. V is TRBV6-5 and J is TRBJ2-7; 12 nucleotides agree with TRBD2. V gave up 6 bases and J gave up 3 bases; unmatched junction bases: 0. CDR3 length: 13 amino acids. CDR1 is MNHEY and CDR2 is SVGAGI in the germline V gene. CDR3 in amino acids: CASRTSGGYEQYF. The CDR3, as DNA: TGTGCCAGCAGGACTAGCGGGGGCTACGAGCAGTACTTC.

This clonotype was seen repeatedly, ten times or more. The rearrangement uses TRBV12-3 or TRBV12-4 and TRBJ1-4; unclear D gene. CDR3 length equals 14 residues. Trimming cost V 1 base and J 8 bases, with 11 bases left between them. The CDR3 sequence: CASSLGPQGEKLFF. The CDR3 DNA follows: TGTGCCAGCAGTTTAGGGCCCCAAGGGGAAAAACTGTTTTTT.

This chain joins TRBV6-2 or TRBV6-3 and TRBJ1-2; TRBD1 is a possible D gene (6 bases). V shed 5 bases and J shed 2 bases, with 15 bases lying between them. The CDR3 loop spans 15 amino acids. CDR1 is MNHEY and CDR2 is SVGEGT in the germline V gene. CDR3 nucleotide sequence: TGTGCCAGCAGTACCCGCCTGACAGGAAACTATGGCTACACCTTC. This sequence encodes CASSTRLTGNYGYTF.

This chain links TRBV7-2 with TRBJ2-7; 8 nucleotides line up with TRBD2. With 5 bases clipped from V and 6 bases from J, the junction kept 12 bases outside the gene matches. The CDR3 sequence is 15 residues long. Germline CDR1 SGHTA, CDR2 FQGNSA. CDR3: CASSPRSSGNFEQYF. The CDR3 DNA sequence: TGTGCCAGCAGCCCCCGGAGTAGCGGGAATTTCGAGCAGTACTTC.

This clonotype was recorded at least ten times. V and J are TRBV20-1 and TRBJ1-2; D remains ambiguous. With 0 bases removed from V and 4 bases from J, the gap between germline ends came to 12 bases. The CDR3 length is 14 residues. Germline V CDR1 and CDR2: DFQATT, SNEGSKA (reference sequence). The CDR3 sequence is CSARDLSRVYGYTF. CDR3 in DNA: TGCAGTGCTAGAGATCTTTCCAGAGTCTATGGCTACACCTTC.

This chain connects TRBV6-5 to TRBJ1-6; possibly TRBD1 for D (5 bases). Germline-derived CDR1 and CDR2 are MNHEY and SVGAGI. The CDR3 totals 14 residues. Trimming left V 5 bases short and J 9 bases short, with 14 bases between. CDR3 loop: CASSNGGGGSPLHF. In DNA form, the CDR3 reads TGTGCCAGCAGTAATGGTGGGGGAGGTTCACCCCTCCACTTT.